The entry that follows covers one T cell receptor (beta chain) sequence. These data belong to a study of blood T cell repertoires in COVID-19. Study background: Collection of acute and convalescent COVID-19 samples took place in the United States, Italy and Spain. From T cells, B-cell-depleted T cells, or PBMCs came the material, which was cDNA or gDNA.

Per the original methods: Amplification of reference gene primers provided the estimated nucleated cell counts. The table came from immunoSEQ multiplex PCR; TCRdb's copy has only in-frame clones and leaves some out. The V and J calls and clone size come from that table; D and trimming were worked out from the DNA. This repertoire shows 200,000 or so clones, about 82% found once; its top ten account for 0.9% to 0.95%. Germline V gene lookup returns CDR1 KGHDR and CDR2 SFDVKD. V dropped 8 bases and J dropped 4 bases, with 22 bases sitting between them. There are 16 residues in the CDR3. Enrollment of patients from Seattle took place during active infection, with longitudinal follow-up.

The sample comprised peripheral blood. The chain couples TRBV24-1 to TRBJ1-2, with D hard to call. This TCR derives from a man in his 60s with COVID-19, enrolled during active disease. For the CDR3, the DNA is TGTGCCACCACAGGAGGGCCGCACCAAGCCAGCTATGGCTACACCTTC. This codes for CATTGGPHQASYGYTF.